What follows are 2 T cell receptor beta chains derived from one specimen sequenced in a study of T cell responses to AZD1222 COVID-19 vaccine. Clones were read by immunoSEQ multiplex PCR, and TCRdb kept only the in-frame ones, dropping some. The sample has more than 95,000 clones; over 80% are singletons. Material: peripheral blood, obtained on day 0 of AZD1222 vaccination. The receptors were sampled from an adult in good health.

V gene TRBV11-3 combines with J gene TRBJ1-1; the D is unclear. Deletions cut 1 base from V and 0 bases from J, with 3 bases between. The germline gives CDR1 SGHNT, CDR2 YENEEA. The CDR3 loop spans 13 amino acids. CDR3 sequence (DNA): TGTGCCAGCAGCTTAGGAATGAACACTGAAGCTTTCTTT. Amino acid sequence: CASSLGMNTEAFF.

This clone was recorded a few times. V gene TRBV10-3 combines with J gene TRBJ1-4; D is uncertain. The CDR3 runs to 13 residues. The V gene's germline CDR1 is ENHRY and CDR2 SYGVKD. Deletions cut 3 bases from V and 3 bases from J, with 5 bases between. DNA for the CDR3: TGTGCCATCAGTGACAGGTCTAATGAAAAACTGTTTTTT. This gives the protein CAISDRSNEKLFF.